The 9 T cell receptor beta chains below all came from one sample that was sequenced in a study of Ad26.COV2.S vaccination and SARS-CoV-2 variants. Repertoires were generated with immunoSEQ multiplex PCR, while TCRdb's copy carries only in-frame clones and drops some. In the table there are 300,000 to 400,000 clones, approximately 86% of which are singletons. This sample's treatment: roughly 20 received Ad26.COV2.S at low or high dose, single or two shots; roughly five received placebo; per-sample allocation not given. At day 63 after the first vaccine or placebo injection, samples were drawn. The sample here was peripheral blood, taken in a trial of Ad26.COV2.S vaccine versus placebo. The receptors were gathered from a person between 18 and 59 years old who received the Ad26.COV2.S COVID-19 vaccine or a placebo.

The CDR3 DNA sequence: TGTGCCAGCAGTGGTGACTTCAACTACAATGAGCAGTTCTTC. As protein: CASSGDFNYNEQFF. This chain uses TRBV27 with TRBJ2-1; D not resolved. CDR1 MNHEY and CDR2 SMNVEV come from the germline V gene (reference sequence). The CDR3 runs to 14 residues. V was pared by 5 bases and J by 3 bases, with 11 bases between.

This rearrangement joins TRBV5-4 to TRBJ1-4, with D maybe TRBD1 (5 bases). The CDR3 totals 14 residues. Germline CDR1 SGHNT, CDR2 YYREEE (reference sequence). Trimming cost V 4 bases and J 6 bases, with 13 bases left between them. The CDR3 loop is CASSPGGFDEKLFF. The CDR3 DNA is TGTGCCAGCAGCCCCGGGGGATTTGATGAAAAACTGTTTTTT. Filled out from reference TRBV5-4 and TRBJ1-4, the complete variable domain reads ETGVTQSPTHLIKTRGQQVTLRCSSQSGHNTVSWYQQALGQGPQFIFQYYREEENGRGNFPPRFSGLQFPNYSSELNVNALELDDSALYLCASSPGGFDEKLFFGSGTQLSVL.

The gene calls are TRBV6-2 or TRBV6-3 and TRBJ1-2, with D perhaps TRBD1 (5 bases). The CDR3 is 14 amino acids. V was pared by 4 bases and J by 7 bases, with 16 bases between. Looked up from germline, CDR1 is MNHEY and CDR2 is SVGEGT. CDR3 nucleotide sequence: TGTGCCAGCAGTTCATCGGTGGGCAGGGTTGGCTACACCTTC. Translating gives CASSSSVGRVGYTF.

V gene TRBV7-9 combines with J gene TRBJ2-7; no firm D call. Germline-derived CDR1 and CDR2 are SEHNR and FQNEAQ (reference sequence). Trimming shortened V by 1 base and J by 7 bases, and 17 bases separated the two germline ends. The CDR3 is 15 amino acids. CDR3 amino acids: CASSLGTANLWEQYF. The CDR3 DNA is TGTGCCAGCAGCTTAGGGACCGCGAATTTATGGGAGCAGTACTTC.

Comments on this clone: Different DNA sequences within this sample yield the same CDR3. The rearrangement links TRBV24-1 to TRBJ2-7; D ambiguous. Trimming shortened V by 0 bases and J by 0 bases, and 2 bases separated the two germline ends. CDR1 is KGHDR and CDR2 is SFDVKD in the germline V gene. The CDR3 has 13 amino acids. The CDR3 sequence: CATSDLGSYEQYF. In nucleotides, the CDR3 is TGTGCCACCAGTGATTTGGGCTCCTACGAGCAGTACTTC.

This sequence joins TRBV6-5 and TRBJ2-7, with D unclear. This CDR3 has 13 residues. Trimming pared 5 bases from V and 2 bases from J, leaving 10 bases between. Germline CDR1 and CDR2: MNHEY and SVGAGI. CDR3 nucleotide sequence: TGTGCCAGCAGTACCTTGGGGACCTACGAGCAGTACTTC. It yields the protein CASSTLGTYEQYF.

This clone was picked up one time. V is TRBV28 and J is TRBJ1-5; D gene ambiguous. Trimming shortened V by 6 bases and J by 5 bases, and 14 bases separated the two germline ends. The CDR3 runs 14 residues. The V gene's germline CDR1 is MDHEN and CDR2 SYDVKM. CDR3 region: CASRRQTFDQPQHF. The CDR3 DNA follows: TGTGCCAGCAGACGGCAGACCTTTGATCAGCCCCAGCATTTT.

This clone was found once. The CDR3 region has the DNA TGTGCCAGCAGCTCCTGGGGGCGACAGTTAATCTCTGGGGCCAACGTCCTGACTTTC. It translates to CASSSWGRQLISGANVLTF. The rearrangement uses TRBV5-4 and TRBJ2-6, with D possibly matching TRBD1 (6 bases). Germline V lookup: CDR1 SGHNT, CDR2 YYREEE (reference sequence). Trimming stripped 3 bases from V and 0 bases from J, with 19 bases between. The CDR3 sequence is 19 residues long.

A single count supports this clone. This sequence joins TRBV7-8 and TRBJ1-5; the match to TRBD1 covers 9 bases. Germline V gene sequence: CDR1 SGHVS, CDR2 FQNEAQ. This CDR3 is 16 amino acids long. The V segment lost 3 bases and the J segment 6 bases; nucleotides outside the gene matches: 9. The CDR3 DNA is TGTGCCAGCAGCTTCGATCCACAGGGGGCTGGTCAGCCCCAGCATTTT. This codes for CASSFDPQGAGQPQHF.